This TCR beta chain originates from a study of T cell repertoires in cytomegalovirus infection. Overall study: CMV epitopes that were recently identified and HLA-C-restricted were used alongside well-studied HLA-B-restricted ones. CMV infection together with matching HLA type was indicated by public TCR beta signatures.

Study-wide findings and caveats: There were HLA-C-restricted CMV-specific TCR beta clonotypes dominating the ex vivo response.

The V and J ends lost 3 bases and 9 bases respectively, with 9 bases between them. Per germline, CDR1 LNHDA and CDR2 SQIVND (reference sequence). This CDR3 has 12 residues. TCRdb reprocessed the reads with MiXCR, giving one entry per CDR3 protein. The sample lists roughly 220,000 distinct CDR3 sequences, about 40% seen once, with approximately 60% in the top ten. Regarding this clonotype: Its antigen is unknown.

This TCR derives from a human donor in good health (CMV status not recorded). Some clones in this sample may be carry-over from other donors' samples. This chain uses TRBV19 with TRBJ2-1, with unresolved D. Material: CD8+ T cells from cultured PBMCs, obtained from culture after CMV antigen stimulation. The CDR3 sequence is CASSIYDSEQFF. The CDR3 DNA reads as TGTGCCAGTAGTATTTATGATAGTGAGCAGTTCTTC.